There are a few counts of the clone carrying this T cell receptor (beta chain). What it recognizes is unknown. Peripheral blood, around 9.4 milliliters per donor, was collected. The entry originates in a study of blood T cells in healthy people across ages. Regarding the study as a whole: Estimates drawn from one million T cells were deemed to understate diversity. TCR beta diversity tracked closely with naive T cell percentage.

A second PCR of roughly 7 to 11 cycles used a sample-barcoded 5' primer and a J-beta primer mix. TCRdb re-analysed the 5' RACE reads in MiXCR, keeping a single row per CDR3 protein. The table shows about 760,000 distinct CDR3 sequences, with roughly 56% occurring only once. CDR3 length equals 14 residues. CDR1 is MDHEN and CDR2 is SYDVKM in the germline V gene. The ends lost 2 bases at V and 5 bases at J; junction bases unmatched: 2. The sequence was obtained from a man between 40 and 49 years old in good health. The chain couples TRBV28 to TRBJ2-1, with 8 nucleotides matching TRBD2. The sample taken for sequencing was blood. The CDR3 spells CASSLTSGNNEQFF. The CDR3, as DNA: TGTGCCAGCAGTTTAACTAGCGGAAACAATGAGCAGTTCTTC.